This is a list of T cell receptor beta chains from one sample in a study of cytomegalovirus exposure and HLA in healthy donors. The method was immunoSEQ multiplex PCR; TCRdb's version includes in-frame clones alone and lacks a portion of them. The table shows approximately 260,000 clones, with approximately 85% occurring only once. Material for sequencing was PBMCs. These receptors all come from a woman aged 40 to 50 in good health and CMV-seropositive. Both conserved end residues are part of each CDR3. The D gene is left open where the match is weak. Clone size appears in some rows only: once, few, many, or a class for an expanded clone.

v_call: TRBV11-2
clone_size: .
d_call: .
j_call: TRBJ1-4
cdr3_aa: CASSLGVAEAEKLFF
cdr3_nt: TGTGCCAGCAGCTTAGGTGTCGCCGAGGCTGAAAAACTGTTTTTT

v_call: TRBV5-1
clone_size: .
d_call: TRBD2
j_call: TRBJ2-5
cdr3_aa: CASVPGASGSRLETQYF
cdr3_nt: TGCGCCAGCGTGCCGGGGGCTAGCGGGTCCCGTTTGGAGACCCAGTACTTC

v_call: TRBV7-9
clone_size: .
d_call: TRBD2
j_call: TRBJ2-1
cdr3_aa: CASSVRGGEYNEQFF
cdr3_nt: TGTGCCAGCAGCGTACGTGGGGGGGAATACAATGAGCAGTTCTTC

v_call: TRBV9
clone_size: .
d_call: .
j_call: TRBJ2-7
cdr3_aa: CASSSGVGEQYF
cdr3_nt: TGTGCCTCTTCTTCGGGGGTCGGCGAGCAGTACTTC

v_call: TRBV27
clone_size: once
d_call: .
j_call: TRBJ2-7
cdr3_aa: CASSSTGSNYEQYF
cdr3_nt: TGTGCCAGCAGTTCAACAGGGTCTAACTACGAGCAGTACTTC

v_call: TRBV4-1
clone_size: .
d_call: TRBD2
j_call: TRBJ2-1
cdr3_aa: CASSQDPTSGNEQFF
cdr3_nt: TGCGCCAGCAGCCAAGATCCGACTAGCGGAAATGAGCAGTTCTTC

v_call: TRBV19
clone_size: few
d_call: TRBD1
j_call: TRBJ1-5
cdr3_aa: CASATGDSNQPQHF
cdr3_nt: TGTGCCAGTGCGACAGGGGATAGCAATCAGCCCCAGCATTTT

v_call: TRBV28
clone_size: .
d_call: .
j_call: TRBJ2-7
cdr3_aa: CASKSVQENYEQYF
cdr3_nt: TGTGCCAGCAAATCGGTACAGGAGAACTACGAGCAGTACTTC

v_call: TRBV29-1
clone_size: .
d_call: TRBD2
j_call: TRBJ2-1
cdr3_aa: CSVDWASSGRASYNEQFF
cdr3_nt: TGCAGCGTTGATTGGGCATCTAGCGGGAGGGCCAGTTACAATGAGCAGTTCTTC

v_call: TRBV28
clone_size: .
d_call: TRBD2
j_call: TRBJ2-2
cdr3_aa: CASSLLAGVYTGELFF
cdr3_nt: TGTGCCAGCAGTCTTCTAGCGGGAGTGTACACCGGGGAGCTGTTTTTT

v_call: TRBV11-2
clone_size: .
d_call: .
j_call: TRBJ1-1
cdr3_aa: CASSFSPGRAGRTEAFF
cdr3_nt: TGTGCCAGCAGCTTCTCTCCCGGACGGGCGGGGAGAACTGAAGCTTTCTTT

v_call: TRBV11-2
clone_size: once
d_call: .
j_call: TRBJ2-1
cdr3_aa: CASSPIATMREFF
cdr3_nt: TGTGCCAGCAGCCCTATTGCTACAATGAGGGAGTTCTTC

v_call: TRBV9
clone_size: .
d_call: .
j_call: TRBJ1-4
cdr3_aa: CASSVGHGANEKLFF
cdr3_nt: TGTGCCAGCAGCGTAGGACACGGGGCTAATGAAAAACTGTTTTTT

v_call: TRBV15
clone_size: .
d_call: TRBD1
j_call: TRBJ2-3
cdr3_aa: CATTPASGTGNGDTQYF
cdr3_nt: TGTGCCACCACCCCGGCTTCCGGGACAGGGAATGGAGATACGCAGTATTTT

v_call: TRBV29-1
clone_size: once
d_call: .
j_call: TRBJ1-5
cdr3_aa: CSVEGAPAGHQPQHF
cdr3_nt: TGCAGCGTTGAGGGGGCACCCGCGGGTCATCAGCCCCAGCATTTT

v_call: TRBV11-3
clone_size: .
d_call: .
j_call: TRBJ1-1
cdr3_aa: CASSRDAGTEAFF
cdr3_nt: TGTGCCAGCAGCCGGGACGCCGGGACTGAAGCTTTTTTT

v_call: TRBV7-2
clone_size: .
d_call: .
j_call: TRBJ1-6
cdr3_aa: CASSPGGNSPLHF
cdr3_nt: TGTGCCAGCAGCCCGGGGGGTAATTCACCCCTCCACTTT

v_call: TRBV28
clone_size: .
d_call: .
j_call: TRBJ2-1
cdr3_aa: CASSYPAGEYGNEQFF
cdr3_nt: TGTGCCAGCAGTTACCCAGCAGGGGAGTACGGCAATGAGCAGTTCTTC

v_call: TRBV2
clone_size: .
d_call: TRBD1
j_call: TRBJ1-5
cdr3_aa: CASRGQGGQPQHF
cdr3_nt: TGTGCCAGCAGGGGACAGGGAGGTCAGCCCCAGCATTTT

v_call: TRBV7-9
clone_size: .
d_call: .
j_call: TRBJ2-2
cdr3_aa: CASSPPAVGGELFF
cdr3_nt: TGTGCCAGCAGCCCCCCGGCGGTTGGAGGGGAGCTGTTTTTT

v_call: TRBV6-5
clone_size: few
d_call: .
j_call: TRBJ1-3
cdr3_aa: CASSFKASGNTIYF
cdr3_nt: TGTGCCAGCAGTTTCAAAGCCTCTGGAAACACCATATATTTT

v_call: TRBV4-3
clone_size: .
d_call: TRBD2
j_call: TRBJ2-7
cdr3_aa: CASSHLAGGQNEQYF
cdr3_nt: TGCGCCAGCAGCCATCTAGCGGGAGGGCAGAACGAGCAGTACTTC

v_call: TRBV10-2
clone_size: few
d_call: .
j_call: TRBJ1-5
cdr3_aa: CASSAGGGSNQPQHF
cdr3_nt: TGCGCCAGCAGTGCGGGTGGGGGCAGCAATCAGCCCCAGCATTTT

v_call: TRBV6-1
clone_size: .
d_call: TRBD1
j_call: TRBJ2-7
cdr3_aa: CASSPPGQSYEQYF
cdr3_nt: TGTGCCAGCAGTCCTCCGGGACAGAGCTACGAGCAGTACTTC

v_call: TRBV19
clone_size: .
d_call: .
j_call: TRBJ2-7
cdr3_aa: CASSISGIYEQYF
cdr3_nt: TGTGCCAGTAGTATTTCAGGCATCTACGAGCAGTACTTC

v_call: TRBV30
clone_size: .
d_call: .
j_call: TRBJ2-5
cdr3_aa: CAWSILTDTETQYF
cdr3_nt: TGTGCCTGGAGTATTCTGACAGATACGGAGACCCAGTACTTC

v_call: TRBV29-1
clone_size: .
d_call: TRBD2
j_call: TRBJ2-3
cdr3_aa: CSPPVKRESPDTQYF
cdr3_nt: TGCAGCCCCCCTGTGAAGCGGGAGAGTCCAGATACGCAGTATTTT

v_call: TRBV27
clone_size: .
d_call: TRBD1
j_call: TRBJ2-5
cdr3_aa: CASRRQGGGETQHF
cdr3_nt: TGTGCCAGCAGGCGACAGGGGGGCGGAGAGACCCAGCACTTC

v_call: TRBV4-2
clone_size: .
d_call: .
j_call: TRBJ2-2
cdr3_aa: CASSVGGPPGELFF
cdr3_nt: TGTGCCAGCAGCGTCGGGGGGCCCCCCGGGGAGCTGTTTTTT

v_call: TRBV4-1
clone_size: .
d_call: TRBD2
j_call: TRBJ2-5
cdr3_aa: CASSQDSGREETQYF
cdr3_nt: TGCGCCAGCAGCCAAGATAGCGGGAGAGAAGAGACCCAGTACTTC

v_call: TRBV7-9
clone_size: .
d_call: TRBD2
j_call: TRBJ2-1
cdr3_aa: CASSLGAGAYNEQFF
cdr3_nt: TGTGCCAGCAGCTTGGGAGCGGGAGCCTACAATGAGCAGTTCTTC

v_call: TRBV4-1
clone_size: .
d_call: TRBD2
j_call: TRBJ2-1
cdr3_aa: CASKSAGVGNEQFF
cdr3_nt: TGCGCCAGCAAATCGGCGGGAGTAGGGAATGAGCAGTTCTTC

v_call: TRBV7-9
clone_size: .
d_call: TRBD1
j_call: TRBJ1-2
cdr3_aa: CASSPRQGTGGYTF
cdr3_nt: TGTGCCAGCAGCCCCCGACAGGGGACGGGAGGCTACACCTTC

v_call: TRBV19
clone_size: .
d_call: TRBD2
j_call: TRBJ2-7
cdr3_aa: CASSRGGGRDKSYEQYF
cdr3_nt: TGTGCCAGTAGTCGGGGGGGCGGCAGAGACAAATCCTACGAGCAGTACTTC

v_call: TRBV5-6
clone_size: .
d_call: .
j_call: TRBJ1-5
cdr3_aa: CASSLAGVGPQPQHF
cdr3_nt: TGTGCCAGCAGCTTGGCCGGGGTGGGTCCGCAGCCCCAGCATTTT

v_call: TRBV5-8
clone_size: .
d_call: .
j_call: TRBJ2-5
cdr3_aa: CASSLARGSLLGNGRETQYF
cdr3_nt: TGTGCCAGCAGCTTGGCCCGGGGTTCGTTATTAGGTAATGGTCGAGAGACCCAGTACTTC

v_call: TRBV19
clone_size: .
d_call: .
j_call: TRBJ2-7
cdr3_aa: CASSISRDQDEQYF
cdr3_nt: TGTGCCAGTAGTATAAGCCGGGATCAGGACGAGCAGTACTTC

v_call: TRBV19
clone_size: .
d_call: .
j_call: TRBJ1-5
cdr3_aa: CASRNTEGPGVQPQHF
cdr3_nt: TGTGCCAGTAGAAACACAGAGGGCCCTGGAGTTCAGCCCCAGCATTTT

v_call: TRBV5-1
clone_size: .
d_call: TRBD1
j_call: TRBJ1-2
cdr3_aa: CASSSGQGFFYGYTF
cdr3_nt: TGCGCCAGCAGCTCCGGACAGGGATTTTTCTATGGCTACACCTTC

v_call: TRBV7-6
clone_size: .
d_call: TRBD2
j_call: TRBJ2-7
cdr3_aa: CASSLAGSSGRAYEQYF
cdr3_nt: TGTGCCAGCAGCTTAGCCGGGTCTAGCGGGAGGGCCTACGAGCAGTACTTC

v_call: TRBV4-2
clone_size: .
d_call: .
j_call: TRBJ2-7
cdr3_aa: CASSQGRGSEQYF
cdr3_nt: TGTGCCAGCAGCCAAGGTAGGGGTTCCGAGCAGTACTTC

v_call: TRBV19
clone_size: once
d_call: .
j_call: TRBJ2-3
cdr3_aa: CASRGRGTDTQYF
cdr3_nt: TGTGCCAGTAGGGGCAGGGGAACAGATACGCAGTATTTT

v_call: TRBV7-2
clone_size: .
d_call: .
j_call: TRBJ1-4
cdr3_aa: CASSPAVSAEKLFF
cdr3_nt: TGTGCCAGCAGCCCCGCGGTGTCAGCTGAAAAACTGTTTTTT

v_call: TRBV28
clone_size: .
d_call: .
j_call: TRBJ2-5
cdr3_aa: CASSSDRDQYF
cdr3_nt: TGTGCCAGCAGTTCCGACCGGGACCAGTACTTC

v_call: TRBV18
clone_size: .
d_call: TRBD1
j_call: TRBJ1-3
cdr3_aa: CASSPATGGRGNTIYF
cdr3_nt: TGTGCCAGCTCACCCGCTACAGGGGGCCGTGGAAACACCATATATTTT

v_call: TRBV18
clone_size: .
d_call: TRBD1
j_call: TRBJ1-4
cdr3_aa: CASSAGQGGEKLFF
cdr3_nt: TGTGCCAGCTCGGCGGGACAGGGAGGCGAAAAACTGTTTTTT

v_call: TRBV7-2
clone_size: .
d_call: TRBD2
j_call: TRBJ2-3
cdr3_aa: CASSLEAIAGTITQYF
cdr3_nt: TGTGCCAGCAGCTTAGAAGCGATAGCGGGAACAATTACGCAGTATTTT

v_call: TRBV7-9
clone_size: .
d_call: .
j_call: TRBJ2-7
cdr3_aa: CASSDSFKQYF
cdr3_nt: TGTGCCAGCAGCGACAGTTTCAAGCAGTACTTC

v_call: TRBV25-1
clone_size: few
d_call: .
j_call: TRBJ2-7
cdr3_aa: CASSEERLGSYEQYF
cdr3_nt: TGTGCCAGCAGTGAAGAACGGCTCGGGTCCTACGAGCAGTACTTC

v_call: TRBV11-2
clone_size: .
d_call: .
j_call: TRBJ2-7
cdr3_aa: CASSLERQLNYEQYF
cdr3_nt: TGTGCCAGCAGCCTAGAACGACAGTTAAACTACGAGCAGTACTTC

v_call: TRBV19
clone_size: .
d_call: TRBD1
j_call: TRBJ1-2
cdr3_aa: CASRDQGAFDGYTF
cdr3_nt: TGTGCCAGTAGGGACCAGGGGGCTTTTGATGGCTACACCTTC

v_call: TRBV30
clone_size: .
d_call: TRBD2
j_call: TRBJ2-7
cdr3_aa: CAWSTVSGGNGQYF
cdr3_nt: TGTGCCTGGAGTACTGTCTCGGGGGGGAACGGGCAGTACTTC